This T cell receptor (beta chain) was recorded in a study of CD8 T cells in Susac syndrome. Reverse transcription of about 0.45 to 1 ug RNA was carried out with random hexamers. TCRdb reanalysed the immunoSEQ multiplex PCR reads using MiXCR and keeps one entry per CDR3 protein. Of roughly 190,000 distinct CDR3 sequences in the sample, about 95% were seen once. This clonotype came up once. Trimming cost V 4 bases and J 1 base, with 11 bases left between them. This CDR3 has 15 amino acids. Per germline, CDR1 LGHDT and CDR2 YNNKEL (reference sequence). The source of this sequence is a human donor in good health. The sequenced material came from CD4+ T cells from PBMCs. V usage is TRBV3-1 and J usage is TRBJ2-1; D perhaps matches TRBD2 (6 bases). CDR3 bases: TGTGCCAGCAGCCTGGGGACTTTATCCTACAATGAGCAGTTCTTC. Residues: CASSLGTLSYNEQFF.